These 30 T cell receptor beta chains were all obtained from the same sample, sequenced in a study of T-cell memory formation after mild COVID-19. TCRdb fed the 5' RACE reads into MiXCR, producing one record per CDR3 protein. Here the sample spans about 310,000 distinct CDR3 sequences, 15% to 20% being singletons. The sequenced sample was PBMCs or a T cell subset sorted from them (not recorded which). Receptor source: a man younger than 35 who had mild COVID-19 (a few samples of this study predate the infection). Cell type and time point are not known.

The table lists this clonotype with a few counts. This rearrangement joins TRBV4-1 to TRBJ1-5; a weak D match, TRBD1 (6 bases). The CDR3 runs to 16 residues. The germline V gene encodes CDR1 MGHRA and CDR2 YSYEKL. V was shortened by 0 bases and J by 11 bases, with 20 bases between the two germline ends. The CDR3 bases are TGCGCCAGCAGCCAAGATACCCAACAGGGCTTTCATGCCCAGCATTTT. This encodes CASSQDTQQGFHAQHF.

This clonotype appeared a few times. The chain uses TRBV27 and TRBJ1-1; 7 bases line up with TRBD1. The V segment lost 2 bases and the J segment 5 bases; nucleotides outside the gene matches: 5. This CDR3 has 14 amino acids. Germline V gene sequence: CDR1 MNHEY, CDR2 SMNVEV (reference sequence). DNA of the CDR3: TGTGCCAGCAGTTTAGGACAGGCGGTAACTGAAGCTTTCTTT. Protein sequence: CASSLGQAVTEAFF.

This clonotype was observed a handful of times. The chain employs TRBV4-1 and TRBJ1-1; no reliable D call. This CDR3 spans 12 amino acids. Germline CDR1 reads MGHRA; CDR2 reads YSYEKL. Deletions cut 4 bases from V and 6 bases from J, with 9 bases between. CDR3 protein: CASSRGPAEAFF. The CDR3 DNA reads as TGCGCCAGCAGCCGCGGACCAGCTGAAGCTTTCTTT.

In this sample, this clonotype turned up a few times. V is TRBV12-3 or TRBV12-4 and J is TRBJ1-3; no clear D gene. The ends were cut back, 1 base at V and 8 bases at J, with 6 bases in the middle. The CDR3 runs to 12 residues. CDR3: CASSLGGDTIYF. As DNA, the CDR3 is TGTGCCAGCAGTTTAGGCGGGGACACCATATATTTT.

The chain carries TRBV6-2 or TRBV6-3 and TRBJ2-7, with 8 nucleotides matching TRBD1. The V gene's germline CDR1 is MNHEY and CDR2 SVGEGT. V trimming: 2 bases; J trimming: 5 bases; junction bases outside the gene matches: 5. This CDR3 contains 14 residues. The CDR3 sequence is CASSYIGQGDEQYF. The DNA of the CDR3 is TGTGCCAGCAGTTACATCGGACAGGGCGACGAGCAGTACTTC.

This clonotype was detected only a few times. V is TRBV5-1 and J is TRBJ2-7; 11 bases are a match to TRBD2. The V segment lost 4 bases and the J segment 3 bases; nucleotides outside the gene matches: 3. CDR1 is SGHRS, CDR2 YFSETQ, per germline. The CDR3 sequence is 14 residues long. The DNA of the CDR3 is TGCGCCAGCAGCGGAACTAGCGGGGGCTACGAGCAGTACTTC. Residues: CASSGTSGGYEQYF.

The V gene is TRBV4-1, the J gene TRBJ2-7; D unresolved. CDR1 and CDR2 from the germline V gene are MGHRA and YSYEKL. The CDR3 contains 13 residues. Between the trimmed V and J ends, which lost 4 bases and 2 bases, there was a span of 9 bases. The CDR3 DNA follows: TGCGCCAGCAGCCTTTCCCCAGCCTACGAGCAGTACTTC. Its translation is CASSLSPAYEQYF.

This clonotype was counted only a few times. The genes are TRBV6-2 or TRBV6-3 and TRBJ2-7, with unresolved D. CDR1 and CDR2 from the germline V gene are MNHEY and SVGEGT. The CDR3 has 13 residues. The V and J ends lost 2 bases and 6 bases respectively, with 11 bases between them. CDR3 loop: CASSYTARFEQYF. DNA for the CDR3: TGTGCCAGCAGTTACACAGCGCGATTCGAGCAGTACTTC.

The sample holds a few counts of this clonotype. The genes are TRBV11-2 and TRBJ1-1; perhaps TRBD1 as D (5 bases). V gave up 3 bases and J gave up 7 bases, with 12 bases separating them. The V gene's germline CDR1 is SGHAT and CDR2 FQNNGV. CDR3 size: 13 residues. For the CDR3, the DNA is TGTGCCAGCAGCTTTGGGGGGGTAGTTGAAGCTTTCTTT. It is translated as CASSFGGVVEAFF.

The chain uses TRBV7-3 and TRBJ1-2; D might be TRBD1 (5 bases). V dropped 5 bases and J dropped 8 bases, with 15 bases sitting between them. Germline-derived CDR1 and CDR2 are SGHTA and FQGTGA. The CDR3 covers 13 residues. Here the CDR3 DNA reads TGTGCCAGCAGCGCGACGGGGCTCGGGGGCTACACCTTC. Translating it yields CASSATGLGGYTF.

This chain joins TRBV5-1 and TRBJ1-2, with D tentatively TRBD1 (6 bases). Trimming took 3 bases from V and 4 from J, leaving 13 bases between them. The CDR3 is made up of 14 amino acids. Per germline, CDR1 SGHRS and CDR2 YFSETQ. The DNA for the CDR3 is TGCGCCAGCAGCTCGGACAGTCCTCGCTATGGCTACACCTTC. Its protein product is CASSSDSPRYGYTF.

The J gene is TRBJ2-3, the V gene TRBV6-5; TRBD2 aligns across 10 bases. Per the germline V gene, CDR1 is MNHEY and CDR2 is SVGAGI. After removal of 5 bases from V and 0 bases from J, the junction contained 5 bases not matched to a gene. The CDR3 has 16 residues. DNA of the CDR3: TGTGCCAGCAGTCGCCAGACTAGCGGGAGCACAGATACGCAGTATTTT. Translation gives CASSRQTSGSTDTQYF.

This clonotype was detected only a few times. The chain combines TRBV2 with TRBJ2-6; tentatively, D is TRBD2 (5 bases). The germline V gene encodes CDR1 SNHLY and CDR2 FYNNEI. The CDR3 runs 17 residues. The V gene lost 2 bases and the J gene lost 0 bases, with 11 bases spanning the gap. The CDR3, as DNA: TGTGCCAGCAGTGAATGGGAGTCCAGCTCTGGGGCCAACGTCCTGACTTTC. This sequence encodes CASSEWESSSGANVLTF. Using reference TRBV2 and TRBJ2-6 for the parts outside the CDR3, the full variable domain is EPEVTQTPSHQVTQMGQEVILRCVPISNHLYFYWYRQILGQKVEFLVSFYNNEISEKSEIFDDQFSVERPDGSNFTLKIRSTKLEDSAMYFCASSEWESSSGANVLTFGAGSRLTVL.

The V gene is TRBV7-2, the J gene TRBJ1-5, with TRBD1 as a possible D gene (5 bases). The V gene lost 1 base and the J gene lost 4 bases, with 11 bases spanning the gap. There are 15 residues in the CDR3. CDR1 is SGHTA, CDR2 FQGNSA, per germline. The CDR3 spells CASSLGTRENQPQHF. CDR3 coding DNA: TGTGCCAGCAGCTTAGGGACACGGGAAAATCAGCCCCAGCATTTT.

This clonotype was observed a few times. The genes are TRBV7-9 and TRBJ2-1, with D tentatively TRBD1 (5 bases). Trimming removed 5 bases at V and 3 bases at J, with 17 bases between. CDR1 is SEHNR and CDR2 is FQNEAQ in the germline V gene (reference sequence). The CDR3 totals 16 residues. The CDR3 DNA sequence: TGTGCCAGCAGCCCGGCCAAAGACAGTTTCTACAATGAGCAGTTCTTC. Translated: CASSPAKDSFYNEQFF.

To note about this clonotype: An end of the junction differs from the germline gene, which may be a read error. CDR3 protein: CASSLAMLDF. The CDR3 nucleotides read TGTGCCAGCAGCTTAGCGATGTTAGACTTC. This chain connects TRBV7-8 to TRBJ2-7; no reliable D call. CDR1 is SGHVS, CDR2 FQNEAQ, per germline. There are 10 residues in the CDR3.

This clonotype was seen only a few times. The chain joins TRBV7-9 to TRBJ1-5; no definite D call. The germline V gene has CDR1 SEHNR and CDR2 FQNEAQ (reference sequence). The CDR3 contains 14 residues. V lost 4 bases and J 1 base, leaving 8 bases between the germline ends. CDR3 residues: CASSWVESNQPQHF. The CDR3, as DNA: TGTGCCAGCAGCTGGGTAGAAAGCAATCAGCCCCAGCATTTT. Filled out from reference TRBV7-9 and TRBJ1-5, the complete variable domain reads DTGVSQNPRHKITKRGQNVTFRCDPISEHNRLYWYRQTLGQGPEFLTYFQNEAQLEKSRLLSDRFSAERPKGSFSTLEIQRTEQGDSAMYLCASSWVESNQPQHFGDGTRLSIL.

Only a few counts were recorded for this clonotype. The chain carries TRBV7-8 and TRBJ2-1; the match to TRBD1 covers 7 bases. This CDR3 is 14 amino acids long. Per germline, CDR1 SGHVS and CDR2 FQNEAQ. Unmatched junction bases numbered 6, after V lost 5 bases and J lost 5 bases. CDR3 protein: CASSPWDSNNEQFF. CDR3 DNA: TGTGCCAGCAGCCCCTGGGACAGCAACAATGAGCAGTTCTTC.

This chain links TRBV12-3 or TRBV12-4 with TRBJ2-5, with 14 nucleotides matching TRBD2. V shed 6 bases, J shed 1 base, and the junction held 10 bases outside the gene matches. The length of the CDR3 is 18 residues. CDR3 nucleotides: TGTGCCAGCAGCAGACTAGCGGGGGGGCCCCATGGCCAAGAGACCCAGTACTTC. Amino acid sequence: CASSRLAGGPHGQETQYF.

This clonotype was seen more than once but under ten times. The rearrangement uses TRBV7-2 and TRBJ2-1, with 10 positions matching TRBD2. CDR3 length: 16 amino acids. Germline V gene data show CDR1 as SGHTA and CDR2 as FQGNSA. V lost 0 bases, J lost 1 base, and 0 bases stayed unmatched. The DNA of the CDR3 is TGTGCCAGCAGCTTAGCGACTAGCGGGTCCTACAATGAGCAGTTCTTC. It yields the protein CASSLATSGSYNEQFF.

This clonotype turned up a few times. This chain uses TRBV5-1 with TRBJ2-3; 9 bases agree with TRBD2. The ends lost 2 bases at V and 2 bases at J; junction bases unmatched: 12. This CDR3 is 18 amino acids long. Germline CDR1 reads SGHRS; CDR2 reads YFSETQ. The CDR3 is CASSLNTFLAGYTDTQYF. The CDR3 nucleotides are TGCGCCAGCAGCTTAAACACATTTCTAGCGGGGTACACAGATACGCAGTATTTT.

This clonotype showed up just a few times. The chain joins TRBV28 to TRBJ1-5; 9 bases match TRBD1. CDR1 and CDR2 (germline): MDHEN, SYDVKM. The CDR3 is 16 residues long. The junction had 15 bases not matched to a gene; V was cut back by 6 bases and J by 9 bases. The CDR3 reads CASRPGTGRGLGPQHF. The CDR3 DNA is TGTGCCAGCAGACCCGGGACAGGGAGGGGGTTGGGGCCCCAGCATTTT.

CDR3 DNA: TGTGCCAGCAGTTTATTGGGGTACCCTATTGACTACACCTTC. Protein sequence: CASSLLGYPIDYTF. This chain links TRBV12-3 or TRBV12-4 with TRBJ1-2; D is unresolved. The germline V and J ends were trimmed by 2 bases and 10 bases, with 17 bases remaining between them. CDR3 length: 14 residues.

V gene TRBV2 combines with J gene TRBJ2-1; 7 bases fit TRBD1. CDR1 is SNHLY and CDR2 is FYNNEI in the germline V gene. V dropped 3 bases and J dropped 10; count of bases not matched to a gene: 9. The CDR3 is 14 residues long. The CDR3 is CASSDRDRVDEQFF. The DNA for the CDR3 is TGTGCCAGCAGTGACAGAGACAGGGTCGACGAGCAGTTCTTC.

The sample holds a few counts of this clonotype. V gene TRBV11-2 combines with J gene TRBJ2-5; D not certain. The germline CDR1 and CDR2 sequences are SGHAT and FQNNGV. V gave up 3 bases and J gave up 5 bases, with 13 bases separating them. The CDR3 extends over 14 amino acids. For the CDR3, the DNA is TGTGCCAGCAGCTTTAGTACTTTACTGGAGACCCAGTACTTC. This sequence encodes CASSFSTLLETQYF.

This clonotype has a handful of counts. V usage is TRBV5-1 and J usage is TRBJ2-2; the D call may be TRBD1 or TRBD2 (6 bases each). CDR1 is SGHRS and CDR2 is YFSETQ in the germline V gene. V was shortened by 8 bases and J by 3 bases, with 20 bases between the two germline ends. The CDR3 contains 16 residues. CDR3 amino acids: CASSRRGASDTGELFF. The CDR3 DNA is TGCGCCAGTTCACGAAGGGGGGCCTCCGACACCGGGGAGCTGTTTTTT. The full variable domain, in which reference TRBV5-1 and TRBJ2-2 provide the parts outside the CDR3, is KAGVTQTPRYLIKTRGQQVTLSCSPISGHRSVSWYQQTPGQGLQFLFEYFSETQRNKGNFPGRFSGRQFSNSRSEMNVSTLELGDSALYLCASSRRGASDTGELFFGEGSRLTVL.

This clonotype appeared a few times. V gene TRBV15 combines with J gene TRBJ2-4; 8 bases are a match to TRBD1. V lost 5 bases and J lost 6; bases outside the gene matches: 12. Germline CDR1 LNHNV, CDR2 YYDKDF (reference sequence). This CDR3 has 16 amino acids. CDR3 residues: CATSDGTGPRANIQYF. The DNA of the CDR3 is TGTGCCACCAGCGACGGGACAGGACCTCGGGCAAACATTCAGTACTTC.

This clonotype has a handful of counts. The rearrangement uses TRBV6-5 and TRBJ2-7; 7 nucleotides match TRBD1. Germline loops: CDR1 MNHEY, CDR2 SVGAGI. Trimming removed 2 bases from V and 7 bases from J; junction bases left unmatched: 11. The CDR3 totals 15 residues. The CDR3 DNA is TGTGCCAGCAGTTACGCGCCGACAGGGTCGGGAGAGCAGTACTTC. As protein: CASSYAPTGSGEQYF.

This clonotype was recorded a few times. The chain has TRBV7-9 and TRBJ1-6; D ambiguous. Trimming pared 3 bases from V and 6 bases from J, leaving 12 bases between. Germline lookup yields CDR1 SEHNR and CDR2 FQNEAQ (reference sequence). This CDR3 region has 15 residues. This chain's CDR3 is CASSFDDRGNSPLHF. The CDR3 DNA sequence: TGTGCCAGCAGCTTCGATGACCGGGGTAATTCACCCCTCCACTTT.

This clonotype appeared a few times. This chain uses TRBV7-9 with TRBJ2-1, with 10 bases lining up with TRBD2. CDR3 length: 15 amino acids. Germline V gene data show CDR1 as SEHNR and CDR2 as FQNEAQ (reference sequence). The J segment lost 6 bases and the V segment lost 5 bases, leaving 7 bases of the junction unmatched. The CDR3, as DNA: TGTGCCAGCAGCCTCCTAGCGGGGGAGATCAATGAGCAGTTCTTC. This sequence encodes CASSLLAGEINEQFF.